This TCR beta chain is from a study of PD-1 blockade in classical Hodgkin lymphoma. With no exception, relapse followed autologous stem cell transplantation in all patients, and brentuximab vedotin exposure varied. Classification of best responses gave complete response, partial response or progressive disease. Concerning this clone: What it recognizes is unknown.

CDR1 MNHEY and CDR2 SMNVEV come from the germline V gene (reference sequence). The length of the CDR3 is 16 residues. With 4 bases clipped from V and 0 bases from J, the junction kept 4 bases outside the gene matches. Repertoires were generated with immunoSEQ multiplex PCR, while TCRdb's copy carries only in-frame clones and drops some. This sample has 90,000 to 100,000 clones; over 85% occur once, and the top ten carry about 2.5%. Regarding the study as a whole: A reduction in baseline TCR diversity was reportedly seen in newly diagnosed patients relative to healthy donors. Why repertoires differed is undefined; disease activity or prior therapy possibly contributed.

Sample: peripheral blood mononuclear cells (PBMCs), taken at baseline. The sequence came from a human donor with classical Hodgkin lymphoma. The rearrangement joins TRBV27 to TRBJ2-1; 9 positions agree with TRBD1. CDR3 bases: TGTGCCAGCAGTTCCGGACAGGGGAGCTCCTACAATGAGCAGTTCTTC. The encoded protein is CASSSGQGSSYNEQFF.